Listed below are T cell receptor beta chains from one sample, sequenced in a study of T-cell reconstitution after alpha-beta-depleted transplantation in children. TCRdb reprocessed the PCR reads with MiXCR, giving one entry per CDR3 protein. This table has approximately 350,000 distinct CDR3 sequences, about 14% appearing once. The sequenced sample was PBMCs, obtained from the stem cell graft. These receptors all come from a human donor who donated a stem cell graft to a child with Fanconi anemia. Both conserved end residues are part of each CDR3. D genes are given only for firm matches. Expanded clones get a size class; other rows say once, few or many, or leave the size out.

D	V	size	length	J	CDR3	DNA
-	TRBV7-2	-	16	TRBJ1-2	CASSLGVGSTMGGYTF	TGTGCCAGCAGCTTAGGGGTCGGGTCCACAATGGGTGGCTACACCTTC
TRBD1	TRBV5-1	few	15	TRBJ1-4	CASSTYRGPNEKLFF	TGCGCCAGCAGCACCTACAGGGGTCCTAATGAAAAACTGTTTTTT
TRBD1	TRBV28	few	15	TRBJ2-3	CASSLDRGWADTQYF	TGTGCCAGCAGCTTAGACAGGGGATGGGCAGATACGCAGTATTTT
-	TRBV12-3/TRBV12-4	many	13	TRBJ2-6	CASSLGGANVLTF	TGTGCCAGCAGCTTGGGTGGGGCCAACGTCCTGACTTTC
TRBD1	TRBV11-3	-	13	TRBJ2-7	CASSFNRGYEQYF	TGTGCCAGCAGCTTTAACAGGGGCTACGAGCAGTACTTC
-	TRBV27	few	13	TRBJ2-1	CASSSNIGNEQFF	TGTGCCAGCAGTTCCAATATCGGGAATGAGCAGTTCTTC
-	TRBV6-1	-	15	TRBJ1-5	CASSHTTSSNQPQHF	TGTGCCAGCAGCCATACAACCTCCTCAAATCAGCCCCAGCATTTT
-	TRBV5-4	-	15	TRBJ2-2	CASRPSGTNTGELFF	TGTGCCAGCAGGCCTTCCGGAACGAACACCGGGGAGCTGTTTTTT
-	TRBV2	-	14	TRBJ1-5	CASSWRVVNQPQHF	TGTGCCAGCAGTTGGAGGGTGGTGAATCAGCCCCAGCATTTT
TRBD1	TRBV7-2	few	14	TRBJ1-2	CASSRTGNNYGYTF	TGTGCCAGCAGCCGGACAGGGAATAACTATGGCTACACCTTC
-	TRBV10-3	-	15	TRBJ2-1	CAISALTGELHEQFF	TGTGCCATCAGTGCCTTGACAGGAGAGCTCCATGAGCAGTTCTTC
-	TRBV2	-	15	TRBJ1-1	CASSEAKGGYTEAFF	TGTGCCAGCAGTGAAGCGAAGGGGGGATACACTGAAGCTTTCTTT
-	TRBV6-1	many	14	TRBJ1-1	CASSLTSGTTEAFF	TGTGCCAGCAGCCTCACATCAGGGACCACTGAAGCTTTCTTT
TRBD2	TRBV20-1	many	15	TRBJ2-7	CSARDSGGSSYEQYF	TGCAGTGCTAGAGATTCCGGGGGGAGCTCCTACGAGCAGTACTTC
-	TRBV7-9	many	13	TRBJ2-3	CASSPEVGDTQYF	TGTGCCAGCAGCCCCGAGGTCGGAGATACGCAGTATTTT
-	TRBV12-3/TRBV12-4	many	13	TRBJ1-2	CASSWGINYGYTF	TGTGCCAGCAGTTGGGGAATTAACTATGGCTACACCTTC
-	TRBV4-3	few	14	TRBJ2-1	CASSRAGGVNEQFF	TGCGCCAGCAGCCGCGCCGGAGGGGTGAATGAGCAGTTCTTC
-	TRBV3-1	many	14	TRBJ2-3	CASSHHDGELGQYF	TGTGCCAGCAGCCACCACGACGGGGAATTGGGGCAGTATTTT
-	TRBV7-2	-	13	TRBJ1-5	CASSLVAGQPQHF	TGTGCCAGCAGCTTAGTAGCAGGTCAGCCCCAGCATTTT
TRBD2	TRBV3-1	-	16	TRBJ2-3	CASSQEVGLGSDTQYF	TGTGCCAGCAGCCAAGAGGTTGGACTAGGTTCGGATACGCAGTATTTT
TRBD1	TRBV5-5	-	15	TRBJ2-7	CASSLRQGLGYEQYF	TGTGCCAGCAGCCTTCGACAGGGGTTGGGCTACGAGCAGTACTTC
-	TRBV29-1	few	13	TRBJ1-1	CSAETDINTEAFF	TGCAGCGCTGAGACAGATATAAACACTGAAGCTTTCTTT
-	TRBV20-1	many	13	TRBJ2-3	CSATGSGTDTQYF	TGCAGTGCAACCGGCAGCGGCACAGATACGCAGTATTTT
TRBD2	TRBV11-1	-	17	TRBJ2-1	CASSSNSGGIGYNEQFF	TGTGCCAGCAGCTCGAATAGCGGGGGGATTGGTTACAATGAGCAGTTCTTC
TRBD2	TRBV18	-	17	TRBJ2-3	CASSPLASGALTDTQYF	TGTGCCAGCTCACCACTGGCTAGCGGGGCCCTCACAGATACGCAGTATTTT
-	TRBV20-1	-	11	TRBJ1-1	CSAGGGIEVFF	TGCAGTGCAGGCGGGGGTATTGAAGTTTTCTTT
TRBD1	TRBV5-1	-	15	TRBJ1-1	CASSLSGTGALDAFF	TGCGCCAGCAGCCTATCCGGGACAGGGGCCTTAGATGCTTTCTTT
TRBD1	TRBV4-3	many	17	TRBJ2-3	CASSQDLQGASTDTQYF	TGCGCCAGCAGCCAAGATCTCCAGGGGGCCAGCACAGATACGCAGTATTTT
-	TRBV20-1	many	12	TRBJ2-1	CSAEGAYNEQFF	TGCAGTGCTGAGGGGGCCTACAATGAGCAGTTCTTC